Each of the 24 T cell receptor beta chains below was sequenced from the same sample in a study of blood T cell repertoires in COVID-19. Clones were sequenced by immunoSEQ multiplex PCR, and TCRdb holds only the in-frame ones, with some missing. This sample has about 54,000 clones, with about four fifths found just once. Material: peripheral blood. The receptor set was obtained from a woman aged 60 to 75 with acute or convalescent COVID-19.

The chain combines TRBV6-1 with TRBJ1-1, with D maybe TRBD1 (5 bases). Deletions cut 5 bases from V and 7 bases from J, with 17 bases between. Germline values: CDR1 MNHNS, CDR2 SASEGT. There are 14 residues in the CDR3. CDR3 sequence reads: CASSPGTPNREAFF. In DNA, the CDR3 is TGTGCCAGCAGTCCCGGGACTCCTAATCGTGAAGCTTTCTTT.

The gene calls are TRBV30 and TRBJ1-5; D is unclear. CDR1 and CDR2 from the germline V gene are GTSNPN and SVGIG (reference sequence). This CDR3 is built from 15 residues. V was trimmed by 4 bases and J by 2 bases, leaving 15 bases between them. The DNA for the CDR3 is TGTGCCTGGACCGAGGGAGGATTGGGCAATCAGCCCCAGCATTTT. This translates into CAWTEGGLGNQPQHF.

The genes are TRBV7-9 and TRBJ2-1; 14 bases match TRBD2. V was clipped by 5 bases and J by 7 bases; unmatched bases: 7. The CDR3 is 16 residues long. CDR1 is SEHNR, CDR2 FQNEAQ, per germline (reference sequence). The CDR3 region has the DNA TGTGCCAGCAGCGGAAGACTAGCGGGGGGGCTAAATGAGCAGTTCTTC. Protein product: CASSGRLAGGLNEQFF.

The rearrangement uses TRBV3-1 (or the pseudogene TRBV3-2) and TRBJ1-5, with D possibly being TRBD1 (6 bases). With 2 bases removed from V and 0 bases from J, the gap between germline ends came to 8 bases. This CDR3 has 15 residues. Germline V gives CDR1 LGHDT, CDR2 YNNKEL (reference sequence). The CDR3 protein is CASSQTGTSNQPQHF. The CDR3 DNA reads as TGTGCCAGCAGCCAAACAGGGACTAGCAATCAGCCCCAGCATTTT.

This chain links TRBV19 with TRBJ1-2, with 8 nucleotides matching TRBD1. V dropped 8 bases and J dropped 7; count of bases not matched to a gene: 15. Germline V gives CDR1 LNHDA, CDR2 SQIVND (reference sequence). The CDR3 totals 15 residues. CDR3 bases: TGTGCCAGTTCGAAGATGCTTCTTGGACAGGGTGGCTACACCTTC. This codes for CASSKMLLGQGGYTF.

This chain joins TRBV18 and TRBJ1-1, with D unresolved. The germline CDR1 and CDR2 sequences are KGHSH and LQKENI. V gave up 2 bases and J gave up 1 base, with 8 bases separating them. CDR3 length: 14 residues. CDR3 in DNA: TGTGCCAGCTCACCAATCACGAGGAACACTGAAGCTTTCTTT. This translates into CASSPITRNTEAFF. Based on the CDR3 plus reference TRBV18 and TRBJ1-1, the full variable domain is NAGVMQNPRHLVRRRGQEARLRCSPMKGHSHVYWYRQLPEEGLKFMVYLQKENIIDESGMPKERFSAEFPKEGPSILRIQQVVRGDSAAYFCASSPITRNTEAFFGQGTRLTVV.

The rearrangement uses TRBV5-5 and TRBJ2-7, with 7 bases lining up with TRBD1. Germline V gives CDR1 SGHKS, CDR2 YYEKEE (reference sequence). The CDR3 sequence is 16 residues long. The J segment lost 0 bases and the V segment lost 0 bases, leaving 6 bases of the junction unmatched. The CDR3: CASSLATGASSYEQYF. The DNA of the CDR3 is TGTGCCAGCAGCTTGGCCACAGGGGCTAGCTCCTACGAGCAGTACTTC. Combining the CDR3 with reference TRBV5-5 and TRBJ2-7 gives the whole variable domain DAGVTQSPTHLIKTRGQQVTLRCSPISGHKSVSWYQQVLGQGPQFIFQYYEKEERGRGNFPDRFSARQFPNYSSELNVNALLLGDSALYLCASSLATGASSYEQYFGPGTRLTVT.

This chain joins TRBV28 and TRBJ2-7; possibly TRBD1 for D (6 bases). The CDR3 is made up of 14 amino acids. CDR1 is MDHEN, CDR2 SYDVKM, per germline. V gave up 5 bases and J gave up 4 bases, with 15 bases separating them. The CDR3 reads CASSPGTIVYEQYF. The CDR3 region has the DNA TGTGCCAGCAGTCCCGGGACAATAGTATACGAGCAGTACTTC. Full variable domain (remainder filled in from reference TRBV28 and TRBJ2-7): DVKVTQSSRYLVKRTGEKVFLECVQDMDHENMFWYRQDPGLGLRLIYFSYDVKMKEKGDIPEGYSVSREKKERFSLILESASTNQTSMYLCASSPGTIVYEQYFGPGTRLTVT.

This clone was seen a single time. This chain connects TRBV29-1 to TRBJ1-1; TRBD1 matches at 7 bases. V dropped 5 bases and J dropped 1; count of bases not matched to a gene: 4. CDR3 size: 13 residues. Germline CDR1 is SQVTM and CDR2 is ANQGSEA. The CDR3 nucleotides are TGCAGCGTTTCTCAGGGGGGGAACACTGAAGCTTTCTTT. Its protein product is CSVSQGGNTEAFF.

V and J are TRBV27 and TRBJ2-2; D gene uncertain. Trimming removed 6 bases from V and 5 bases from J, with 10 bases in between. CDR1 is MNHEY and CDR2 is SMNVEV in the germline V gene (reference sequence). The CDR3 totals 13 residues. CDR3 coding DNA: TGTGCCAGCAGCCGAGAAAGAACCGGGGAGCTGTTTTTT. Residues: CASSRERTGELFF.

This clone was counted only a few times. This rearrangement joins TRBV11-2 to TRBJ1-2, with D tentatively TRBD1 (5 bases). With 4 bases removed from V and 0 bases from J, the gap between germline ends came to 12 bases. Looked up from germline, CDR1 is SGHAT and CDR2 is FQNNGV. CDR3 length: 15 amino acids. This CDR3 is CASSSSGKANYGYTF. The DNA for the CDR3 is TGTGCCAGCAGCTCCTCAGGGAAGGCTAACTATGGCTACACCTTC. Looking up the rest from reference TRBV11-2 and TRBJ1-2 gives the full variable domain: EAGVAQSPRYKIIEKRQSVAFWCNPISGHATLYWYQQILGQGPKLLIQFQNNGVVDDSQLPKDRFSAERLKGVDSTLKIQPAKLEDSAVYLCASSSSGKANYGYTFGSGTRLTVV.

This chain links TRBV27 with TRBJ2-2; 10 nucleotides line up with TRBD1. In germline, CDR1 is MNHEY, CDR2 SMNVEV (reference sequence). The CDR3 extends over 15 amino acids. Losses at the gene ends were 1 base for V and 6 bases for J; bases not matched to a gene: 2. The CDR3: CASSLYGTGAGELFF. The DNA of the CDR3 is TGTGCCAGCAGTTTATATGGGACAGGGGCCGGGGAGCTGTTTTTT.

The table lists this clone with a few counts. The chain joins TRBV19 to TRBJ1-5; 7 bases are a match to TRBD1. There are 15 residues in the CDR3. CDR1 LNHDA and CDR2 SQIVND come from the germline V gene (reference sequence). V was pared by 6 bases and J by 2 bases, with 7 bases of the junction left unmatched. CDR3 region: CASRSTGSGNQPQHF. The CDR3 nucleotides read TGTGCCAGTAGATCGACAGGGAGTGGCAATCAGCCCCAGCATTTT.

The DNA for the CDR3 is TGCGCCAGCAGCTTGGGACAGACGAACACCGGGGAGCTGTTTTTT. It yields the protein CASSLGQTNTGELFF. This chain links TRBV5-1 with TRBJ2-2, with D perhaps TRBD1 (5 bases). V lost 0 bases to trimming and J lost 0 bases, with 6 bases between them. The CDR3 spans 15 residues. Germline CDR1 is SGHRS and CDR2 is YFSETQ. Full variable domain (rest looked up from reference TRBV5-1 and TRBJ2-2): KAGVTQTPRYLIKTRGQQVTLSCSPISGHRSVSWYQQTPGQGLQFLFEYFSETQRNKGNFPGRFSGRQFSNSRSEMNVSTLELGDSALYLCASSLGQTNTGELFFGEGSRLTVL.

This chain uses TRBV5-6 with TRBJ2-2; 8 bases map to TRBD2. This CDR3 region has 13 residues. Germline trimming cut 7 bases from V and 4 bases from J; bases unmatched to any gene: 3. Germline-derived CDR1 and CDR2 are SGHDT and YYEEEE. CDR3 in DNA: TGTGCCAGCGTAAGCGGGGGCACCGGGGAGCTGTTTTTT. Protein: CASVSGGTGELFF.

The rearrangement uses TRBV6-5 and TRBJ2-7, with 9 bases matching TRBD2. V lost 6 bases, J lost 4 bases, and 7 bases stayed unmatched. Germline CDR1 is MNHEY and CDR2 is SVGAGI. This CDR3 comprises 14 residues. The CDR3 region has the DNA TGTGCCAGCAGGTCGGGGGCGGGAGGGTACGAGCAGTACTTC. Translation gives CASRSGAGGYEQYF.

A few counts support this clone. The chain joins TRBV14 to TRBJ1-1; no definite D call. Per the germline V gene, CDR1 is SGHDN and CDR2 is FVKESK. The CDR3 is made up of 11 amino acids. V was pared by 3 bases and J by 9 bases, with 8 bases between. The chain's CDR3 is CASSQGMQAFF. The CDR3 nucleotides read TGTGCCAGCAGCCAGGGCATGCAAGCTTTCTTT.

The genes are TRBV6-5 and TRBJ2-7, with a possible D match to TRBD1 (5 bases). V dropped 10 bases and J dropped 3 bases, with 13 bases sitting between them. This CDR3 has 12 amino acids. Germline V gene data show CDR1 as MNHEY and CDR2 as SVGAGI. The CDR3 sequence: CATRGALYEQYF. The DNA for the CDR3 is TGTGCCACTAGGGGCGCACTCTACGAGCAGTACTTC.

This chain connects TRBV18 to TRBJ1-3; no reliable D call. The V end lost 3 bases, the J end lost 0 bases, and 12 bases lay between the germline ends. This CDR3 comprises 16 residues. Germline assignment: CDR1 KGHSH and CDR2 LQKENI. CDR3 sequence reads: CASSPDVGSSGNTIYF. The CDR3 region has the DNA TGTGCCAGCTCACCGGACGTGGGGAGCTCTGGAAACACCATATATTTT.

V is TRBV2 and J is TRBJ2-1; D is possibly TRBD2 (5 bases). V gave up 5 bases and J gave up 6 bases, with 14 bases separating them. This CDR3 is 14 amino acids long. Per germline, CDR1 SNHLY and CDR2 FYNNEI. CDR3 DNA: TGTGCCAGCAGTCCTTTTTTCGGAGGCAATGAGCAGTTCTTC. Protein: CASSPFFGGNEQFF.

The CDR3: CASRPGTIGEQYF. The CDR3 bases are TGTGCCAGCAGGCCGGGGACTATCGGCGAGCAGTACTTC. The chain uses TRBV7-9 and TRBJ2-7; 7 positions match TRBD2. The length of the CDR3 is 13 residues. The germline gives CDR1 SEHNR, CDR2 FQNEAQ (reference sequence). With V trimmed by 6 bases and J by 6 bases, 8 bases remained unmatched.

The chain uses TRBV6-1 and TRBJ2-3; 11 bases are a match to TRBD2. J gave up 3 bases and V 2 bases, and 7 bases lay outside the gene matches. The CDR3 is made up of 17 amino acids. Germline lookup yields CDR1 MNHNS and CDR2 SASEGT. The CDR3 DNA sequence: TGTGCCAGCAGTGAACTTACTAGCGGGGGCCTTACAGATACGCAGTATTTT. Translated, it gives CASSELTSGGLTDTQYF.

V is TRBV12-3 or TRBV12-4 and J is TRBJ2-7; maybe TRBD1 (5 bases). CDR3 size: 13 residues. The V and J ends lost 8 bases and 5 bases respectively, with 16 bases between them. The CDR3 DNA reads as TGTGCCAGCTCCAAACTCCAGGGCCACGAGCAGTACTTC. Translating it yields CASSKLQGHEQYF.

V is TRBV7-6 and J is TRBJ1-5; D possibly corresponds to TRBD1 (5 bases). V lost 3 bases to trimming and J lost 2 bases, with 11 bases between them. Per the germline V gene, CDR1 is SGHVS and CDR2 is FNYEAQ. The CDR3 has 15 residues. The CDR3: CASSLQGSGNQPQHF. The CDR3 DNA is TGTGCCAGCAGCTTGCAGGGAAGCGGCAATCAGCCCCAGCATTTT.